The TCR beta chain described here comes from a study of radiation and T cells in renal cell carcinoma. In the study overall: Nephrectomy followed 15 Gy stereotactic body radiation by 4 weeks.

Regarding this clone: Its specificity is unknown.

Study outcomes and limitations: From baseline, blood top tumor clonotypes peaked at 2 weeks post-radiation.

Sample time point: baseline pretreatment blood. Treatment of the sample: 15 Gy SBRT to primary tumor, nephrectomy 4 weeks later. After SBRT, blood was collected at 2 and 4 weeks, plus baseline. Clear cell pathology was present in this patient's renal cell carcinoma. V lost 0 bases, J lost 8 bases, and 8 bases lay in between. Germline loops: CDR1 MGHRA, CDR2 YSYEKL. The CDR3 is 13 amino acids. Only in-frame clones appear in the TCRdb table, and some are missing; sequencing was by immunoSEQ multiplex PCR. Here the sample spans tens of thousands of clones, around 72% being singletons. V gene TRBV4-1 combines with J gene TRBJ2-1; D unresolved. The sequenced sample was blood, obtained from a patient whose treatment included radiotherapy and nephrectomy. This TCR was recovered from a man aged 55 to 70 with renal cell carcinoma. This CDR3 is CASSQDRLDEQFF. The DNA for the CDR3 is TGCGCCAGCAGCCAAGACAGGTTGGATGAGCAGTTCTTC.